This T cell receptor (beta chain) appears in the sequencing data of a study of vaccination effects on CD4 cells after COVID-19. Germline V gene sequence: CDR1 LNHDA, CDR2 SQIVND (reference sequence). There are 14 residues in the CDR3. Trimming took 4 bases from V and 10 from J, leaving 19 bases between them. Produced via immunoSEQ multiplex PCR; TCRdb's table is partial and in-frame only. The repertoire includes 50,000 to 80,000 clones, approximately 80% of them detected once, and about 2.5% sits in the top ten. The authors isolated CD4+ T cells after roughly eleven days of culture. Vaccine administered to participants consisted of two doses of either BNT162b2 or mRNA-1273. The authors exchanged half the medium for IL-2 medium on days 3 and 7. This clone came up once. Its antigen is unidentified.

This chain connects TRBV19 to TRBJ2-5; tentative D call: TRBD1 (6 bases). The receptor's source is a human donor who received a COVID-19 vaccine. The input for sequencing was CD4+ T cells from PBMCs cultured without peptide, taken after COVID-19 vaccination. DNA for the CDR3: TGTGCCAGTAGTAGAGGGGGTGGTAGTGGTGTCCAGTACTTC. Its translation: CASSRGGGSGVQYF.